This TCR beta chain derives from a study of identical twins. Study-wide results and limits: While abundant cord blood beta clonotypes carried fewer insertions, memory repertoires showed no such pattern. Among beta out-of-frame sequences, excess sharing between twins appeared weaker.

This clonotype turned up a few times. Its antigen is not identified. TCRdb called the 5' RACE reads again in MiXCR, with one record for every CDR3 protein. The table has under 300,000 distinct CDR3 sequences, more than 12% seen once. V was trimmed by 1 base and J by 6 bases, leaving 12 bases between them. This CDR3 has 14 amino acids. Germline CDR1 reads LGHNA; CDR2 reads YNFKEQ. The clonotype was recovered from a woman between 18 and 29 years old in good health. The sample comprised memory (CD45RO+) T cells sorted from blood. The V gene is TRBV4-2, the J gene TRBJ1-1, with no clear D. The CDR3 sequence: CASSQGWEGSEAFF. The CDR3 coding sequence is TGTGCCAGCAGCCAAGGGTGGGAGGGCTCTGAAGCTTTCTTT.